Presented here are 22 T cell receptor beta chains from one specimen sequenced in a study of blood T cells in healthy people across ages. Combining a sample-barcoded 5' primer with a J-beta primer mix, a second PCR ran for about 6 to 11 cycles. TCRdb analysed the 5' RACE reads with MiXCR anew, one entry per CDR3 protein. The sample contains approximately 780,000 distinct CDR3 sequences, more than 25% of which appear only once. Another study also made use of these data, one on T cells of mothers and their children.

The sample was blood. Receptor source: a boy under 18 in good health.

CDR3 sequence (DNA): TGTGCCAGCAGCCGTCCGACTAGCGCCGGGGAGACCCAGTACTTC. Protein product: CASSRPTSAGETQYF. This chain uses TRBV12-3 or TRBV12-4 with TRBJ2-5; TRBD2 agrees at 8 bases. The CDR3 is 15 residues long. V lost 6 bases and J lost 5; bases outside the gene matches: 11.

This clonotype occurred a few times. The genes are TRBV7-2 and TRBJ2-5, with 9 bases identical to TRBD1. The CDR3 runs to 15 residues. V dropped 0 bases and J dropped 4; count of bases not matched to a gene: 3. Per the germline V gene, CDR1 is SGHTA and CDR2 is FQGNSA. The CDR3, as DNA: TGTGCCAGCAGCTTAGCCCTGGACAGGGGAGAGACCCAGTACTTC. It codes for CASSLALDRGETQYF. The full variable domain, in which reference TRBV7-2 and TRBJ2-5 provide the parts outside the CDR3, is GAGVSQSPSNKVTEKGKDVELRCDPISGHTALYWYRQSLGQGLEFLIYFQGNSAPDKSGLPSDRFSAERTGGSVSTLTIQRTQQEDSAVYLCASSLALDRGETQYFGPGTRLLVL.

Here the CDR3 DNA reads TGTGCCAGCAGGGAGGGCCCCGGCAGCCAAGAGACCCAGTACTTC. Translated: CASREGPGSQETQYF. The V call is TRBV5-6, the J call TRBJ2-5, with D tentatively TRBD2 (6 bases). This CDR3 contains 15 residues. The ends were cut back, 5 bases at V and 1 base at J, with 15 bases in the middle. Germline lookup yields CDR1 SGHDT and CDR2 YYEEEE.

As for this clonotype: In this CDR3 the conserved last residue, phenylalanine or tryptophan, is missing, so a read error is likely. CDR3 region: CASSLYLDRSTNEKLFL. The CDR3 DNA sequence: TGTGCCAGCAGCCTCTATCTGGACAGATCAACTAATGAAAAACTGTTTCTT. J is TRBJ1-4 and V is TRBV5-6; a weak D match, TRBD1 (6 bases). The germline V gene encodes CDR1 SGHDT and CDR2 YYEEEE. Trimming stripped 4 bases from V and 0 bases from J, with 16 bases between. This CDR3 region has 17 residues.

This chain uses TRBV7-9 with TRBJ2-1; D ambiguous. V shed 8 bases and J shed 5 bases, with 13 bases lying between them. The CDR3 totals 13 residues. Per germline, CDR1 SEHNR and CDR2 FQNEAQ (reference sequence). CDR3 coding DNA: TGTGCCAGCTCCCATAGGTCTAACAATGAGCAGTTCTTC. This encodes CASSHRSNNEQFF.

This clonotype appeared a few times. The rearrangement joins TRBV16 to TRBJ2-7; no clear D gene. V shed 2 bases and J shed 1 base, with 12 bases lying between them. Germline V gives CDR1 KGHSY, CDR2 FQNENV. The CDR3 is 15 amino acids. The DNA of the CDR3 is TGTGCCAGCAGCCAAGGAAGGGTCGGGTCCTACGAGCAGTACTTC. Translation: CASSQGRVGSYEQYF.

This clonotype was seen repeatedly, ten times or more. The genes are TRBV4-2 and TRBJ2-7; perhaps TRBD1 as D (5 bases). Germline V gene data show CDR1 as LGHNA and CDR2 as YNFKEQ. V was cut by 0 bases and J by 10 bases, with 16 bases left in between. The CDR3 loop spans 14 amino acids. The CDR3, as DNA: TGTGCCAGCAGCCAAGAGGGGCAGGCAGTGTCCCAGTACTTC. Translating gives CASSQEGQAVSQYF.

The chain joins TRBV14 to TRBJ2-6; the D is unclear. Germline CDR1 reads SGHDN; CDR2 reads FVKESK. V lost 1 base and J 2 bases, leaving 6 bases between the germline ends. This CDR3 spans 15 amino acids. CDR3 amino acids: CASSQGAAGANVLTF. The CDR3 bases are TGTGCCAGCAGCCAAGGGGCAGCTGGGGCCAACGTCCTGACTTTC.

The chain recombines TRBV24-1 with TRBJ2-5; 7 bases fit TRBD2. V gave up 5 bases and J gave up 1 base; unmatched junction bases: 6. In germline, CDR1 is KGHDR, CDR2 SFDVKD. The CDR3 covers 15 residues. The chain's CDR3 is CATSGRGGSQETQYF. CDR3 DNA sequence: TGTGCCACCAGTGGGCGCGGGGGTAGCCAAGAGACCCAGTACTTC.

This clonotype was detected a few times. V is TRBV10-1 and J is TRBJ2-5, with TRBD2 identical over 12 bases. This CDR3 has 16 residues. The V gene end was trimmed by 0 bases and the J gene end by 2 bases; junction bases not matched to a gene: 1. The germline V gene encodes CDR1 WNHNN and CDR2 SYGVQD (reference sequence). This CDR3 is CASSESLAGGQETQYF. CDR3 in DNA: TGCGCCAGCAGTGAGTCGCTAGCGGGAGGGCAAGAGACCCAGTACTTC.

On this clonotype: A junction end diverges from the germline sequence, so it may reflect a read error. The J gene is TRBJ2-1, the V gene TRBV5-1; D possibly corresponds to TRBD1 (6 bases). CDR3 length: 13 residues. Germline V gene data show CDR1 as SGHRS and CDR2 as YFSETQ. The CDR3 loop reads CASSPGQPLAPYF. The CDR3 nucleotides read TGCGCCAGCAGCCCAGGACAGCCGTTAGCTCCGTACTTC.

The table lists this clonotype with a few counts. The rearrangement joins TRBV11-2 to TRBJ2-5; weak D call: TRBD1 (7 bases). This CDR3 region has 16 residues. Germline V gene sequence: CDR1 SGHAT, CDR2 FQNNGV. V lost 7 bases and J 5 bases, leaving 23 bases between the germline ends. CDR3 DNA sequence: TGTGCCAGCATCGACAGCAGGCAGGGGGGTTATGAGACCCAGTACTTC. It codes for CASIDSRQGGYETQYF.

This clonotype has a handful of counts. J is TRBJ2-1 and V is TRBV7-9; 12 bases agree with TRBD2. This CDR3 is 16 amino acids long. Germline V gene data show CDR1 as SEHNR and CDR2 as FQNEAQ (reference sequence). J gave up 2 bases and V 4 bases, and 3 bases lay outside the gene matches. CDR3 coding DNA: TGTGCCAGCAGCTCTAGCGGGGGGGCCCCCTACAATGAGCAGTTCTTC. Translation: CASSSSGGAPYNEQFF.

This clonotype was detected a few times. The chain has TRBV10-3 and TRBJ2-5; D possibly uses TRBD1 or TRBD2 (5 bases each). The germline V gene has CDR1 ENHRY and CDR2 SYGVKD. V dropped 6 bases and J dropped 2 bases, with 13 bases sitting between them. This CDR3 is built from 14 residues. CDR3 sequence: CAISSGPAQETQYF. CDR3 nucleotides: TGTGCCATCAGCTCGGGACCCGCGCAAGAGACCCAGTACTTC.

The chain employs TRBV6-2 or TRBV6-3 and TRBJ1-5; a weak D match, TRBD1 (6 bases). From germline, CDR1 is MNHEY and CDR2 SVGEGT. V gave up 7 bases and J gave up 9 bases, with 22 bases separating them. The CDR3 has 15 amino acids. CDR3 amino acids: CASTTHDRPLWPQHF. The CDR3 region has the DNA TGTGCCAGCACCACACATGACAGGCCCTTATGGCCCCAGCATTTT.

This clonotype occurred a few times. This chain connects TRBV5-1 to TRBJ2-2; D is possibly TRBD2 (5 bases). The V and J ends lost 8 bases and 3 bases respectively, with 14 bases between them. The CDR3 loop spans 14 amino acids. Germline V lookup: CDR1 SGHRS, CDR2 YFSETQ. In DNA form, the CDR3 reads TGCGCCAGTGTTCGGGGAACGGACACCGGGGAGCTGTTTTTT. Protein: CASVRGTDTGELFF. The full variable domain, completed using reference TRBV5-1 and TRBJ2-2, is KAGVTQTPRYLIKTRGQQVTLSCSPISGHRSVSWYQQTPGQGLQFLFEYFSETQRNKGNFPGRFSGRQFSNSRSEMNVSTLELGDSALYLCASVRGTDTGELFFGEGSRLTVL.

The chain links TRBV20-1 to TRBJ1-4; D perhaps matches TRBD1 (5 bases). The CDR3 runs 13 residues. The germline gives CDR1 DFQATT, CDR2 SNEGSKA (reference sequence). Trimming removed 7 bases at V and 2 bases at J, with 11 bases between. The CDR3 is CSVQTVTNEKLFF. The CDR3 DNA reads as TGCAGTGTCCAGACAGTGACTAATGAAAAACTGTTTTTT.

The table lists this clonotype with a few counts. The chain links TRBV11-2 to TRBJ1-4; unclear D gene. Looked up from germline, CDR1 is SGHAT and CDR2 is FQNNGV. The CDR3 contains 12 residues. V was pared by 8 bases and J by 7 bases, with 11 bases between. The CDR3 loop reads CASRVLGEKLFF. The DNA for the CDR3 is TGTGCCAGCCGGGTCCTGGGTGAAAAACTGTTTTTT. The full variable domain, in which reference TRBV11-2 and TRBJ1-4 provide the parts outside the CDR3, is EAGVAQSPRYKIIEKRQSVAFWCNPISGHATLYWYQQILGQGPKLLIQFQNNGVVDDSQLPKDRFSAERLKGVDSTLKIQPAKLEDSAVYLCASRVLGEKLFFGSGTQLSVL.

The chain uses TRBV13 and TRBJ2-7; 9 nucleotides align to TRBD2. Germline CDR1 reads PRHDT; CDR2 reads FYEKMQ (reference sequence). This CDR3 region has 16 residues. Losses at the gene ends were 3 bases for V and 3 bases for J; bases not matched to a gene: 9. The CDR3 DNA follows: TGTGCCAGCAGCTTTGGAGCGGGGGGCGGGAGCTACGAGCAGTACTTC. Encoded protein: CASSFGAGGGSYEQYF.

This clonotype was seen many times. The genes are TRBV20-1 and TRBJ2-5, with D possibly TRBD1 on 6 matching bases. The CDR3 sequence is 13 residues long. With 3 bases removed from V and 5 bases from J, the gap between germline ends came to 13 bases. The germline CDR1 and CDR2 sequences are DFQATT and SNEGSKA (reference sequence). CDR3 DNA sequence: TGCAGTGCTAGTGTGGGGGCCGGTGAGACCCAGTACTTC. It encodes CSASVGAGETQYF.

This clonotype was recorded a few times. The rearrangement joins TRBV15 to TRBJ2-5, with D possibly matching TRBD1 (7 bases). The J call is doubtful: the DNA matches TRBJ2-1 better. The germline gives CDR1 LNHNV, CDR2 YYDKDF (reference sequence). The CDR3 has 16 residues. In DNA form, the CDR3 reads TGTGCCACCAGCAGAGATCGGCAGGGGGGAAACAATGAGCAGTTCTTC. Translated: CATSRDRQGGNNEQFF.

This clonotype was observed a few times. The chain carries TRBV5-1 and TRBJ2-7; D uncertain. V gave up 0 bases and J gave up 0 bases, with 10 bases separating them. This CDR3 comprises 15 residues. Germline V lookup: CDR1 SGHRS, CDR2 YFSETQ. CDR3 residues: CASSLDTLSSYEQYF. CDR3 coding DNA: TGCGCCAGCAGCTTGGATACATTGAGCTCCTACGAGCAGTACTTC. Looking up the rest from reference TRBV5-1 and TRBJ2-7 gives the full variable domain: KAGVTQTPRYLIKTRGQQVTLSCSPISGHRSVSWYQQTPGQGLQFLFEYFSETQRNKGNFPGRFSGRQFSNSRSEMNVSTLELGDSALYLCASSLDTLSSYEQYFGPGTRLTVT.